The clone carrying this TCR beta chain is medium-sized. Its antigen is undetermined. The TCR library protocol attached unique molecular identifiers to the individual cDNA molecules. TCRdb processed the 5' RACE reads anew with MiXCR; each CDR3 protein has one entry. The profile shows about 27,000 distinct CDR3 sequences, around 5.9% of them singletons. This sample is drawn from a study of early T cells in non-severe SARS-CoV-2 infection. Study information: Sequenced material consisted of bulk RNA (from unsorted whole blood), and chains were unpaired.

Overall study results and limits: The matching step, a VDJdb search, favored anti-spike CD8 responses and missed private and CD4 specificities.

Sequenced sample: whole blood. This TCR derives from an adult who was a healthcare worker with PCR-confirmed SARS-CoV-2 infection or an uninfected control (not recorded which).

The CDR3 DNA sequence: TGTGCCAGCAGCCCGCTCAGGGGGCAACACTATGGCTACACCTTC. Its protein product is CASSPLRGQHYGYTF. The J gene is TRBJ1-2, the V gene TRBV11-2; 8 nucleotides line up with TRBD1. CDR3 size: 15 residues. CDR1 and CDR2 (germline): SGHAT, FQNNGV. V dropped 5 bases and J dropped 3; count of bases not matched to a gene: 8. The whole variable domain, filled in from reference TRBV11-2 and TRBJ1-2, reads EAGVAQSPRYKIIEKRQSVAFWCNPISGHATLYWYQQILGQGPKLLIQFQNNGVVDDSQLPKDRFSAERLKGVDSTLKIQPAKLEDSAVYLCASSPLRGQHYGYTFGSGTRLTVV.